Listed here are 5 T cell receptor beta chains from one sample, sequenced in a study of OX40 agonist ivuxolimab in advanced cancers. Here immunoSEQ multiplex PCR was the method, and the copy in TCRdb shows in-frame clones only, minus some. The table includes 50,000 to 65,000 clones, around nine tenths detected once. Sequenced here: CD4+ or CD8+ T cells sorted from blood, sampled in a trial of the OX40 agonist ivuxolimab. The receptors were gathered from an adult with an advanced solid tumor such as melanoma, head and neck, liver or kidney cancer.

Details on this clone: The sample contains more than one DNA sequence encoding this CDR3. This chain joins TRBV14 and TRBJ2-1; a possible D gene is TRBD2 (6 bases). The germline V and J ends were trimmed by 0 bases and 0 bases, with 9 bases remaining between them. The CDR3 covers 16 residues. Per the germline V gene, CDR1 is SGHDN and CDR2 is FVKESK. CDR3 sequence reads: CASSQDASDSYNEQFF. The DNA for the CDR3 is TGTGCCAGCAGCCAAGATGCTAGCGACTCCTACAATGAGCAGTTCTTC.

The chain links TRBV7-9 to TRBJ1-4; D gene ambiguous. CDR3 length: 14 amino acids. V was trimmed by 5 bases and J by 0 bases, leaving 7 bases between them. Germline CDR1 is SEHNR and CDR2 is FQNEAQ (reference sequence). The CDR3 DNA reads as TGTGCCAGCAGCCTTCCCCCAACTAATGAAAAACTGTTTTTT. Its protein product is CASSLPPTNEKLFF.

This chain joins TRBV5-1 and TRBJ1-1, with D unclear. The germline V gene encodes CDR1 SGHRS and CDR2 YFSETQ. V was shortened by 2 bases and J by 1 base, with 6 bases between the two germline ends. This CDR3 contains 13 residues. In DNA form, the CDR3 reads TGCGCCAGCAGCTTCTTAACGAACACTGAAGCTTTCTTT. As protein: CASSFLTNTEAFF. Supplemented by reference TRBV5-1 and TRBJ1-1, the full variable domain reads KAGVTQTPRYLIKTRGQQVTLSCSPISGHRSVSWYQQTPGQGLQFLFEYFSETQRNKGNFPGRFSGRQFSNSRSEMNVSTLELGDSALYLCASSFLTNTEAFFGQGTRLTVV.

This clone was seen a single time. The chain recombines TRBV5-6 with TRBJ2-1, with D possibly TRBD1 on 5 matching bases. V lost 0 bases and J lost 2, with 6 bases in between. The germline V gene encodes CDR1 SGHDT and CDR2 YYEEEE. The CDR3 loop spans 14 amino acids. CDR3 bases: TGTGCCAGCAGCTTGGCACAGGCCTACAATGAGCAGTTCTTC. This gives the protein CASSLAQAYNEQFF.

The chain employs TRBV19 and TRBJ2-7; D gene ambiguous. The CDR3 sequence is 13 residues long. The V end was cut by 9 bases, the J end by 2 bases, with 14 bases between. CDR1 and CDR2 (germline): LNHDA, SQIVND (reference sequence). In nucleotides, the CDR3 is TGTGCCAGCGGCCCAGGCAGTACCTACGAGCAGTACTTC. Its protein product is CASGPGSTYEQYF.